A single sample is the source of the 30 T cell receptor beta chains below, sequenced in a study of cytomegalovirus exposure and HLA in healthy donors. The PCR made use of 60 Vbeta and 13 Jbeta primers. Sequenced by immunoSEQ multiplex PCR; TCRdb stores in-frame clones only, minus some. The profile covers some 110,000 clones, with roughly four fifths appearing a single time and approximately 2% taken by the ten largest. Sequenced input: PBMCs. Receptors were obtained from a man between 50 and 59 years old in good health and CMV-seronegative.

The chain couples TRBV6-1 to TRBJ1-4; no firm D call. Germline V CDR1 and CDR2: MNHNS, SASEGT. V was trimmed by 3 bases and J by 11 bases, leaving 16 bases between them. The CDR3 has 14 amino acids. CDR3 DNA sequence: TGTGCCAGCAGTGAGGCCGTTTCTCTGGGCAAACTGTTTTTT. Residues: CASSEAVSLGKLFF.

V usage is TRBV27 and J usage is TRBJ2-1; D is perhaps TRBD1 (5 bases). Trimming took 5 bases from V and 4 from J, leaving 9 bases between them. The CDR3 runs to 13 residues. The germline V gene has CDR1 MNHEY and CDR2 SMNVEV (reference sequence). The DNA for the CDR3 is TGTGCCAGCAGTCCGCGACAGTACAATGAGCAGTTCTTC. It codes for CASSPRQYNEQFF.

In its sample, this clone was seen a few times. The chain combines TRBV20-1 with TRBJ1-2, with D perhaps matching TRBD1 (6 bases). There are 11 residues in the CDR3. Germline V gene data show CDR1 as DFQATT and CDR2 as SNEGSKA (reference sequence). V was cut by 3 bases and J by 8 bases, with 10 bases left in between. The CDR3 region has the DNA TGCAGTGCTAGTCGCGGGGGCGGCTACACCTTC. It codes for CSASRGGGYTF.

The chain recombines TRBV2 with TRBJ1-1, with D possibly matching TRBD1 (6 bases). The CDR3 spans 15 residues. CDR1 SNHLY and CDR2 FYNNEI come from the germline V gene. The ends were cut back, 8 bases at V and 7 bases at J, with 23 bases in the middle. CDR3 amino acids: CASPLERQGTFEAFF. The CDR3 bases are TGTGCCAGCCCCCTTGAGAGGCAGGGGACGTTTGAAGCTTTCTTT.

The rearrangement joins TRBV5-1 to TRBJ1-5; a possible D gene is TRBD1 (6 bases). V was trimmed by 1 base and J by 7 bases, leaving 15 bases between them. Per the germline V gene, CDR1 is SGHRS and CDR2 is YFSETQ. The CDR3 covers 15 residues. The chain's CDR3 is CASSLYPGGGQPQHF. The CDR3 nucleotides are TGCGCCAGCAGCTTGTACCCTGGGGGCGGGCAGCCCCAGCATTTT.

V and J are TRBV6-1 and TRBJ2-1; 8 nucleotides align to TRBD1. Looked up from germline, CDR1 is MNHNS and CDR2 is SASEGT. The length of the CDR3 is 15 residues. V lost 6 bases to trimming and J lost 1 base; unmatched junction nucleotides: 5. CDR3 in amino acids: CASRPGQGSYNEQFF. The CDR3 DNA reads as TGTGCCAGCAGACCTGGACAGGGTTCCTACAATGAGCAGTTCTTC.

This rearrangement joins TRBV6-5 to TRBJ2-1; 9 nucleotides line up with TRBD2. Germline loops: CDR1 MNHEY, CDR2 SVGAGI. V lost 1 base and J lost 2; bases outside the gene matches: 3. CDR3 size: 16 residues. CDR3: CASSYFKRGAYNEQFF. The CDR3 DNA reads as TGTGCCAGCAGTTACTTTAAGCGGGGGGCCTACAATGAGCAGTTCTTC.

V is TRBV29-1 and J is TRBJ1-2, with 7 nucleotides matching TRBD1. Germline V gene sequence: CDR1 SQVTM, CDR2 ANQGSEA. Trimming removed 2 bases from V and 6 bases from J; junction bases left unmatched: 6. This CDR3 has 13 amino acids. The CDR3 loop reads CSVETTRGDGYTF. In nucleotides, the CDR3 is TGCAGCGTTGAAACAACCAGGGGGGATGGCTACACCTTC.

The J gene is TRBJ2-5, the V gene TRBV5-1; 11 bases fit TRBD1. Unmatched junction bases numbered 2, after V lost 3 bases and J lost 4 bases. Germline CDR1 is SGHRS and CDR2 is YFSETQ. The CDR3 has 14 residues. The CDR3 spells CASSYGQGAETQYF. The CDR3 DNA is TGCGCCAGCAGCTACGGACAGGGGGCAGAGACCCAGTACTTC.

The V call is TRBV9, the J call TRBJ1-1, with D tentatively TRBD1 (5 bases). The CDR3 is 13 residues long. V was clipped by 3 bases and J by 5 bases, with 11 bases between them. Germline CDR1 reads SGDLS; CDR2 reads YYNGEE. The CDR3 loop reads CASSALRGTEAFF. The DNA for the CDR3 is TGTGCCAGCAGCGCCCTTCGGGGGACTGAAGCTTTCTTT.

This clone is a singleton in its sample. V gene TRBV4-2 combines with J gene TRBJ1-6, with a tentative D call TRBD1 (5 bases). In germline, CDR1 is LGHNA, CDR2 YNFKEQ. This CDR3 region has 17 residues. V was clipped by 0 bases and J by 0 bases, with 9 bases between them. DNA of the CDR3: TGTGCCAGCAGCCAAGATTTGGGGGGCTCCTATAATTCACCCCTCCACTTT. Protein: CASSQDLGGSYNSPLHF.

The CDR3 spells CASSEGGRGRETQYF. CDR3 nucleotides: TGTGCCAGCAGTGAAGGGGGCAGGGGAAGAGAGACCCAGTACTTC. The genes are TRBV6-1 and TRBJ2-5; the D gene is possibly TRBD1 (6 bases). The CDR3 contains 15 residues. V gave up 1 base and J gave up 4 bases, with 13 bases separating them. The germline V gene encodes CDR1 MNHNS and CDR2 SASEGT.

The J gene is TRBJ2-5, the V gene TRBV5-6; 7 bases line up with TRBD1. J was trimmed by 2 bases and V by 4 bases; bases with no gene match: 2. Germline values: CDR1 SGHDT, CDR2 YYEEEE. The length of the CDR3 is 13 residues. CDR3 in amino acids: CASSTGQQETQYF. The DNA for the CDR3 is TGTGCCAGCAGCACGGGACAGCAAGAGACCCAGTACTTC.

This clone was counted only a few times. The chain links TRBV6-6 to TRBJ1-3; D is unresolved. This CDR3 is 14 amino acids long. CDR1 MNHNY and CDR2 SVGAGI come from the germline V gene (reference sequence). Trimming pared 7 bases from V and 6 bases from J, leaving 16 bases between. The CDR3 reads CASTDGPRENTIYF. The CDR3 nucleotides read TGTGCCAGCACCGACGGGCCCCGGGAAAACACCATATATTTT.

This rearrangement joins TRBV30 to TRBJ1-5; D not resolved. CDR1 is GTSNPN and CDR2 is SVGIG in the germline V gene (reference sequence). Trimming removed 5 bases at V and 0 bases at J, with 8 bases between. CDR3 size: 13 residues. CDR3 protein: CAWGSYSNQPQHF. The CDR3 bases are TGTGCCTGGGGTAGTTATAGCAATCAGCCCCAGCATTTT.

The CDR3 bases are TGTGCCAGCAGCTTACGGGGGGGGGAGCTGTTTTTT. Amino acid sequence: CASSLRGGELFF. This chain links TRBV7-2 with TRBJ2-2, with D maybe TRBD2 (6 bases). CDR3 length: 12 amino acids. Germline V gene sequence: CDR1 SGHTA, CDR2 FQGNSA. The ends were cut back, 2 bases at V and 8 bases at J, with 6 bases in the middle.

This clone was counted a few times. The chain combines TRBV14 with TRBJ1-3, with a tentative D call TRBD1 (6 bases). The ends were cut back, 5 bases at V and 3 bases at J, with 11 bases in the middle. From germline, CDR1 is SGHDN and CDR2 FVKESK. CDR3 length: 14 amino acids. CDR3 region: CASSTTGYGNTIYF. CDR3 coding DNA: TGTGCCAGCAGCACCACAGGGTATGGAAACACCATATATTTT.

This chain links TRBV5-6 with TRBJ1-2; D remains ambiguous. The CDR3 runs to 12 residues. V was clipped by 0 bases and J by 3 bases, with 3 bases between them. In germline, CDR1 is SGHDT, CDR2 YYEEEE. CDR3 in amino acids: CASSLADYGYTF. The CDR3 DNA reads TGTGCCAGCAGCTTGGCAGACTATGGCTACACCTTC.

The genes are TRBV15 and TRBJ2-7, with 10 bases identical to TRBD2. With 8 bases clipped from V and 3 bases from J, the junction kept 13 bases outside the gene matches. The CDR3 is 16 residues long. The germline CDR1 and CDR2 sequences are LNHNV and YYDKDF (reference sequence). CDR3 amino acids: CATSHSSGGDFYEQYF. CDR3 DNA: TGTGCCACCTCCCATAGCAGCGGGGGGGACTTCTACGAGCAGTACTTC.

The sample holds one count of this clone. V usage is TRBV7-3 and J usage is TRBJ2-5; D is perhaps TRBD2 (7 bases). The V end was cut by 3 bases, the J end by 2 bases, with 13 bases between. Germline CDR1 is SGHTA and CDR2 is FQGTGA. The CDR3 length is 15 residues. The CDR3 bases are TGTGCCAGCAGCTTTACAGGGAGGGGGCAAGAGACCCAGTACTTC. Protein product: CASSFTGRGQETQYF.

The chain combines TRBV7-2 with TRBJ2-3; tentatively, D is TRBD1 (6 bases). V gave up 6 bases and J gave up 10 bases, with 14 bases separating them. Germline V gene sequence: CDR1 SGHTA, CDR2 FQGNSA. This CDR3 contains 12 residues. CDR3 coding DNA: TGTGCCAGCAGTTATAACAGGGACCCGCAGTATTTT. It codes for CASSYNRDPQYF. Full variable domain (outside the CDR3, taken from reference TRBV7-2 and TRBJ2-3): GAGVSQSPSNKVTEKGKDVELRCDPISGHTALYWYRQSLGQGLEFLIYFQGNSAPDKSGLPSDRFSAERTGGSVSTLTIQRTQQEDSAVYLCASSYNRDPQYFGPGTRLTVL.

This chain links TRBV7-9 with TRBJ2-5; 7 bases are a match to TRBD1. V was pared by 0 bases and J by 2 bases, with 12 bases of the junction left unmatched. The length of the CDR3 is 18 residues. Germline CDR1 is SEHNR and CDR2 is FQNEAQ (reference sequence). This CDR3 is CASSLAYRGTTNQETQYF. As DNA, the CDR3 is TGTGCCAGCAGCTTAGCGTACAGGGGCACTACCAATCAAGAGACCCAGTACTTC.

The rearrangement uses TRBV7-7 and TRBJ2-7, with D possibly matching TRBD2 (6 bases). This CDR3 region has 13 residues. In germline, CDR1 is SSHAT, CDR2 FNYEAQ (reference sequence). Trimming cost V 4 bases and J 7 bases, with 14 bases left between them. Here the CDR3 reads CASSSYKAGEQYV. Here the CDR3 DNA reads TGTGCCAGCAGCTCCTACAAGGCGGGGGAGCAGTACGTC.

The chain has TRBV9 and TRBJ2-5; a weak D match, TRBD2 (6 bases). V gave up 0 bases and J gave up 1 base, with 7 bases separating them. The CDR3 totals 14 residues. CDR1 is SGDLS, CDR2 YYNGEE, per germline. CDR3 protein: CASSVGGAQETQYF. For the CDR3, the DNA is TGTGCCAGCAGCGTAGGCGGGGCCCAAGAGACCCAGTACTTC.

The gene calls are TRBV2 and TRBJ1-1, with D maybe TRBD1 (5 bases). V was clipped by 7 bases and J by 11 bases, with 17 bases between them. CDR1 is SNHLY, CDR2 FYNNEI, per germline. This CDR3 region has 12 residues. In DNA form, the CDR3 reads TGTGCCAGCAAGGGGCAGGGTCCCTTTGCTTTCTTT. Translating gives CASKGQGPFAFF. Supplemented by reference TRBV2 and TRBJ1-1, the full variable domain reads EPEVTQTPSHQVTQMGQEVILRCVPISNHLYFYWYRQILGQKVEFLVSFYNNEISEKSEIFDDQFSVERPDGSNFTLKIRSTKLEDSAMYFCASKGQGPFAFFGQGTRLTVV.

The V call is TRBV2, the J call TRBJ2-1; 11 positions agree with TRBD1. The CDR3 extends over 16 amino acids. V gave up 7 bases and J gave up 7 bases; unmatched junction bases: 12. Germline V gene data show CDR1 as SNHLY and CDR2 as FYNNEI. The CDR3 DNA follows: TGTGCCAGCATCCGATGGGGACAGGGGGTATCAAATGAGCAGTTCTTC. Its protein product is CASIRWGQGVSNEQFF.

This clone occurred a few times. The chain uses TRBV5-1 and TRBJ2-3; 8 nucleotides line up with TRBD1. J was trimmed by 5 bases and V by 0 bases; bases with no gene match: 8. CDR1 and CDR2 (germline): SGHRS, YFSETQ. The CDR3 spans 16 residues. This CDR3 is CASSLEGRGRGDTQYF. CDR3 coding DNA: TGCGCCAGCAGCTTGGAGGGCAGGGGGCGAGGAGATACGCAGTATTTT. Full variable domain (remainder filled in from reference TRBV5-1 and TRBJ2-3): KAGVTQTPRYLIKTRGQQVTLSCSPISGHRSVSWYQQTPGQGLQFLFEYFSETQRNKGNFPGRFSGRQFSNSRSEMNVSTLELGDSALYLCASSLEGRGRGDTQYFGPGTRLTVL.

On this clone itself: Relative to the germline gene, one junction end is altered; a read error may explain this. The gene calls are TRBV7-9 and TRBJ1-2; TRBD1 aligns across 9 bases. The CDR3 has 15 amino acids. Germline values: CDR1 SEHNR, CDR2 FQNEAQ (reference sequence). CDR3 sequence (DNA): TGTTCCAGCAGCCCGACAAACGGGACAGGGAAGGGCTACACCTTC. Its protein is CSSSPTNGTGKGYTF.

The chain has TRBV6-4 and TRBJ2-6; tentative D call: TRBD1 (5 bases). The CDR3 loop spans 16 amino acids. The V end was cut by 5 bases, the J end by 0 bases, with 11 bases between. Germline V lookup: CDR1 MRHNA, CDR2 SNTAGT. The CDR3 region is CASSIGDSSGANVLTF. The CDR3 bases are TGTGCCAGCAGTATCGGTGACAGCTCTGGGGCCAACGTCCTGACTTTC.

The chain has TRBV4-2 and TRBJ1-3, with a weak D call TRBD1 (5 bases). Trimming removed 4 bases from V and 0 bases from J, with 13 bases in between. CDR3 size: 16 residues. CDR1 LGHNA and CDR2 YNFKEQ come from the germline V gene. The CDR3 sequence is CASSPSGGFSGNTIYF. The CDR3 DNA is TGTGCCAGCAGCCCCTCTGGGGGGTTCTCTGGAAACACCATATATTTT.